This entry lists 18 T cell receptor beta chains sequenced from one sample in a study of PD-L1 blockade in urothelial cancer. TCRdb keeps only in-frame clones here, not all; method: immunoSEQ multiplex PCR. The sample comprises 85,000 to 100,000 clones, roughly 90% of which are singletons, and 9.4% rests with the top ten. Sequenced material: PBMCs, taken around atezolizumab (anti-PD-L1) treatment. These receptor sequences come from a man aged 60 to 75 with urothelial cancer.

In its sample, this clone was seen once. This rearrangement joins TRBV29-1 to TRBJ1-1; 9 positions agree with TRBD1. With V trimmed by 6 bases and J by 4 bases, 3 bases remained unmatched. Germline CDR1 and CDR2: SQVTM and ANQGSEA. The CDR3 is made up of 12 amino acids. The CDR3 DNA follows: TGCAGCGTGGACAGGGGAGGCACTGAAGCTTTCTTT. Amino acid sequence: CSVDRGGTEAFF.

The chain joins TRBV19 to TRBJ2-2, with a weak D call TRBD2 (6 bases). CDR3 size: 15 residues. Trimming shortened V by 3 bases and J by 1 base, and 9 bases separated the two germline ends. Germline CDR1 is LNHDA and CDR2 is SQIVND (reference sequence). The CDR3 bases are TGTGCCAGTAGTATGCGGGGAGGGAACACCGGGGAGCTGTTTTTT. Amino acid sequence: CASSMRGGNTGELFF. Filled out from reference TRBV19 and TRBJ2-2, the complete variable domain reads DGGITQSPKYLFRKEGQNVTLSCEQNLNHDAMYWYRQDPGQGLRLIYYSQIVNDFQKGDIAEGYSVSREKKESFPLTVTSAQKNPTAFYLCASSMRGGNTGELFFGEGSRLTVL.

This clone has a single count. The chain recombines TRBV18 with TRBJ1-2; D is perhaps TRBD1 (5 bases). The CDR3 consists of 13 residues. Germline lookup yields CDR1 KGHSH and CDR2 LQKENI. The V and J ends lost 2 bases and 4 bases respectively, with 8 bases between them. The CDR3 nucleotides read TGTGCCAGCTCACCAGGCCAGGGCTATGGCTACACCTTC. It yields the protein CASSPGQGYGYTF.

Concerning this clone: Other DNA variants within this sample encode the same CDR3. This chain links TRBV5-1 with TRBJ2-3, with TRBD2 matching 8 bases. The trim removed 2 bases at V and 5 bases at J, leaving 4 bases unmatched. CDR1 is SGHRS, CDR2 YFSETQ, per germline. This CDR3 is built from 14 residues. CDR3 protein: CASSLAGVGDTQYF. DNA for the CDR3: TGCGCCAGCAGCTTAGCGGGAGTTGGAGATACGCAGTATTTT.

The genes are TRBV2 and TRBJ2-3; 8 nucleotides match TRBD2. The CDR3 covers 15 residues. Germline CDR1 SNHLY, CDR2 FYNNEI. The trim removed 4 bases at V and 6 bases at J, leaving 9 bases unmatched. CDR3: CASSVGLGGLDTQYF. CDR3 in DNA: TGTGCCAGCAGTGTGGGACTAGGGGGACTGGATACGCAGTATTTT.

V is TRBV5-6 and J is TRBJ2-1, with D perhaps TRBD1 (5 bases). Germline values: CDR1 SGHDT, CDR2 YYEEEE. V lost 0 bases to trimming and J lost 2 bases, with 6 bases between them. The CDR3 sequence is 14 residues long. The CDR3 region has the DNA TGTGCCAGCAGCTTGGTGGACACCTACAATGAGCAGTTCTTC. It yields the protein CASSLVDTYNEQFF.

The V and J genes are TRBV2 and TRBJ2-2; D call uncertain. Germline V gene sequence: CDR1 SNHLY, CDR2 FYNNEI. The V and J ends lost 7 bases and 8 bases respectively, with 14 bases between them. The CDR3 length is 13 residues. The CDR3 is CASTNANGGELFF. The CDR3 region has the DNA TGTGCCAGCACGAATGCGAACGGTGGGGAGCTGTTTTTT.

The chain joins TRBV9 to TRBJ1-3; D is possibly TRBD1 (6 bases). Germline V lookup: CDR1 SGDLS, CDR2 YYNGEE. CDR3 length: 15 residues. The V end lost 3 bases, the J end lost 0 bases, and 10 bases lay between the germline ends. CDR3: CASSAGGLSGNTIYF. The CDR3 region has the DNA TGTGCCAGCAGCGCGGGGGGCCTCTCTGGAAACACCATATATTTT. Full variable domain (missing parts from reference TRBV9 and TRBJ1-3): DSGVTQTPKHLITATGQRVTLRCSPRSGDLSVYWYQQSLDQGLQFLIQYYNGEERAKGNILERFSAQQFPDLHSELNLSSLELGDSALYFCASSAGGLSGNTIYFGEGSWLTVV.

The rearrangement links TRBV6-1 to TRBJ2-7; a possible D gene is TRBD1 (6 bases). Germline V CDR1 and CDR2: MNHNS, SASEGT. V was clipped by 4 bases and J by 0 bases, with 13 bases between them. The CDR3 runs to 15 residues. CDR3 nucleotide sequence: TGTGCCAGCAGTGCAAGGACAGTGAGCTCCTACGAGCAGTACTTC. Its translation: CASSARTVSSYEQYF.

The V call is TRBV4-1, the J call TRBJ2-7, with 11 nucleotides matching TRBD1. Trimming cost V 3 bases and J 4 bases; bases outside gene matches: 17. The CDR3 contains 19 residues. CDR1 MGHRA and CDR2 YSYEKL come from the germline V gene. Here the CDR3 DNA reads TGCGCCAGCAGCCAGCCGGGACAGGGGGTGAGCTACGGACGATACGAGCAGTACTTC. Translation: CASSQPGQGVSYGRYEQYF.

The table lists this clone with a few counts. The chain carries TRBV6-4 and TRBJ1-1; a possible D gene is TRBD1 (5 bases). CDR3 length: 14 residues. The germline V gene encodes CDR1 MRHNA and CDR2 SNTAGT. The V end lost 4 bases, the J end lost 0 bases, and 9 bases lay between the germline ends. This chain's CDR3 is CASSATAMNTEAFF. CDR3 coding DNA: TGTGCCAGCAGTGCGACAGCCATGAACACTGAAGCTTTCTTT.

This chain joins TRBV18 and TRBJ1-4; 8 positions match TRBD1. The CDR3 has 16 amino acids. CDR1 and CDR2 (germline): KGHSH, LQKENI. V shed 4 bases and J 0 bases; nucleotides not matched to a gene: 4. The CDR3 spells CASSLGQVSTNEKLFF. The DNA of the CDR3 is TGTGCCAGCTCACTGGGACAGGTCTCAACTAATGAAAAACTGTTTTTT.

The genes are TRBV5-1 and TRBJ2-5; D perhaps matches TRBD2 (6 bases). Germline V gives CDR1 SGHRS, CDR2 YFSETQ. The CDR3 has 16 amino acids. V lost 7 bases and J 5 bases, leaving 24 bases between the germline ends. The CDR3: CASSLKGAGGRETQYF. The CDR3 DNA is TGCGCCAGCTCCCTTAAAGGGGCTGGGGGGAGGGAGACCCAGTACTTC. Full variable domain (missing parts from reference TRBV5-1 and TRBJ2-5): KAGVTQTPRYLIKTRGQQVTLSCSPISGHRSVSWYQQTPGQGLQFLFEYFSETQRNKGNFPGRFSGRQFSNSRSEMNVSTLELGDSALYLCASSLKGAGGRETQYFGPGTRLLVL.

The DNA of the CDR3 is TGTGCCAGCAGCCACTTCTGGCGGGGGGCCCCGAACACCGGGGAGCTGTTTTTT. Translated: CASSHFWRGAPNTGELFF. The rearrangement joins TRBV5-6 to TRBJ2-2, with 8 bases lining up with TRBD2. Trimming cost V 4 bases and J 0 bases; bases outside gene matches: 11. CDR3 size: 18 residues. Germline V gives CDR1 SGHDT, CDR2 YYEEEE.

The V gene is TRBV27, the J gene TRBJ2-1, with a tentative D call TRBD2 (5 bases). V dropped 5 bases and J dropped 9 bases, with 20 bases sitting between them. The CDR3 loop spans 15 amino acids. Germline lookup yields CDR1 MNHEY and CDR2 SMNVEV (reference sequence). The CDR3, as DNA: TGTGCCAGCAGTCCTTTGAACGGGGTATCTGGTGAGCAGTTCTTC. The encoded protein is CASSPLNGVSGEQFF.

The CDR3 reads CASRQDRAQETQYF. In nucleotides, the CDR3 is TGTGCCAGCAGACAGGACAGGGCGCAAGAGACCCAGTACTTC. The chain has TRBV6-6 and TRBJ2-5; 8 bases map to TRBD1. This CDR3 is 14 amino acids long. V lost 6 bases and J lost 2; bases outside the gene matches: 5. Germline CDR1 reads MNHNY; CDR2 reads SVGAGI (reference sequence).

This clone was observed a handful of times. The chain couples TRBV7-2 to TRBJ2-2; perhaps TRBD2 as D (5 bases). V dropped 0 bases and J dropped 3 bases, with 5 bases sitting between them. Germline lookup yields CDR1 SGHTA and CDR2 FQGNSA. The CDR3 totals 14 residues. The CDR3 here is CASSLAGDTGELFF. The CDR3 DNA reads as TGTGCCAGCAGCTTAGCGGGAGACACCGGGGAGCTGTTTTTT.

The rearrangement uses TRBV18 and TRBJ2-3, with 9 bases fitting TRBD2. This CDR3 region has 15 residues. J was trimmed by 13 bases and V by 2 bases; bases with no gene match: 13. Germline assignment: CDR1 KGHSH and CDR2 LQKENI. CDR3 in DNA: TGTGCCAGCTCACCAGTCCCGGGACTAGCCTCATCGGAGTATTTT. Translated, it gives CASSPVPGLASSEYF.